This T cell receptor (beta chain) was recorded in a study of glioma-infiltrating T cells. Points from the study as a whole: Gliomas, especially low-grade, showed above-expected tissue-blood divergence; non-neoplastic patients showed below.

Amplification of TCR alpha and beta CDR3 regions from RNA used iRepertoire nested multiplex PCR. Tissue mRNA or PBMC total RNA, about 85-400 ng, went into one-step reverse transcription and amplification. From the multiplex PCR reads, TCRdb called clonotypes with MiXCR, one entry per CDR3 protein. Found here are tens of thousands of distinct CDR3 sequences, roughly 40% of them singletons; the top ten hold 35% to 40%. As for this clonotype: Its matching antigen is unknown. Germline is not matched at one junction end, which may reflect a read error.

Germline lookup yields CDR1 SEHNR and CDR2 FQNEAQ (reference sequence). This CDR3 spans 14 amino acids. Sequenced material: glioma tissue, nonneoplastic brain tissue, or PBMCs (not recorded which). The TCR sequence derives from a human donor with low-grade glioma or glioblastoma, undergoing nonglioma brain surgery, or in good health (not recorded which). The rearrangement links TRBV7-9 to TRBJ2-5; D assignment may be TRBD1 or TRBD2 (5 bases each). In nucleotides, the CDR3 is TGTACCAGCAGCTTAGCGCTGGGGGAAGAGACCCAGTACTTC. Its protein is CTSSLALGEETQYF. The entire variable domain, with the rest obtained from reference TRBV7-9 and TRBJ2-5, is as follows: DTGVSQNPRHKITKRGQNVTFRCDPISEHNRLYWYRQTLGQGPEFLTYFQNEAQLEKSRLLSDRFSAERPKGSFSTLEIQRTEQGDSAMYLCTSSLALGEETQYFGPGTRLLVL.